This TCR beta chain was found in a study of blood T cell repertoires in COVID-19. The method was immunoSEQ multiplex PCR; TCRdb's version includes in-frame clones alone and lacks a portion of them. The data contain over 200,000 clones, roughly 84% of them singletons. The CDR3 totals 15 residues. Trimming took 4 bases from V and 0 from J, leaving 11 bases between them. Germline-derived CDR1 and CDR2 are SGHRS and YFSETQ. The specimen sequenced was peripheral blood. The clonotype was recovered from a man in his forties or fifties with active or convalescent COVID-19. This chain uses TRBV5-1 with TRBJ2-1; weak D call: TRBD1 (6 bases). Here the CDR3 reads CASSVGQSSYNEQFF. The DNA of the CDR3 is TGCGCCAGCAGCGTCGGACAGAGCTCCTACAATGAGCAGTTCTTC.